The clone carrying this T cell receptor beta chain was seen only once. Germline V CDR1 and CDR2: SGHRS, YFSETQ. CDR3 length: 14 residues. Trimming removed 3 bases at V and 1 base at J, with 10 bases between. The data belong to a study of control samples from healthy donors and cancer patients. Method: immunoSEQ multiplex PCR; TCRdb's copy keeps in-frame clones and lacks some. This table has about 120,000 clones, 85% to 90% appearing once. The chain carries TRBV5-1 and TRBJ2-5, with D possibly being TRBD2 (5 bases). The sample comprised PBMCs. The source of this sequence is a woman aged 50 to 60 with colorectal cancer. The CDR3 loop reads CASSYGLTQETQYF. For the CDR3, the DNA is TGCGCCAGCAGCTACGGACTTACCCAAGAGACCCAGTACTTC. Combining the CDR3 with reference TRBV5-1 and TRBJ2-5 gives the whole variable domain KAGVTQTPRYLIKTRGQQVTLSCSPISGHRSVSWYQQTPGQGLQFLFEYFSETQRNKGNFPGRFSGRQFSNSRSEMNVSTLELGDSALYLCASSYGLTQETQYFGPGTRLLVL.